Below, 3 T cell receptor beta chains from the same sample are listed, as sequenced in a study of blood T cell repertoires in COVID-19. Only in-frame clones appear in the TCRdb table, and some are missing; sequencing was by immunoSEQ multiplex PCR. The repertoire holds approximately 300,000 clones, 86% seen once, with 1.5% to 2% in the top ten. The sequencing input was peripheral blood. The receptors were gathered from a woman between 45 and 60 years old with acute or convalescent COVID-19.

This chain links TRBV14 with TRBJ2-3, with 9 bases identical to TRBD2. Germline CDR1 is SGHDN and CDR2 is FVKESK. Trimming took 4 bases from V and 6 from J; bases not matched to a gene: 14. The CDR3 consists of 17 residues. In DNA form, the CDR3 reads TGTGCCAGCAGCCTGGACAGTTTTCTAGCGGGATACGATACGCAGTATTTT. Protein: CASSLDSFLAGYDTQYF.

The genes are TRBV29-1 and TRBJ2-1, with 7 bases lining up with TRBD1. CDR1 is SQVTM, CDR2 ANQGSEA, per germline. The CDR3 contains 13 residues. V trimming: 4 bases; J trimming: 0 bases; junction bases outside the gene matches: 0. The CDR3 bases are TGCAGCGTTGGGACAGGCTCCTACAATGAGCAGTTCTTC. As protein: CSVGTGSYNEQFF.

The chain carries TRBV7-9 and TRBJ2-7, with D perhaps matching TRBD1 (5 bases). V was trimmed by 6 bases and J by 2 bases, leaving 11 bases between them. This CDR3 is built from 13 residues. Germline-derived CDR1 and CDR2 are SEHNR and FQNEAQ (reference sequence). Written as DNA, the CDR3 is TGTGCCAGCAGGCTAGAGGACACCTACGAGCAGTACTTC. It translates to CASRLEDTYEQYF.